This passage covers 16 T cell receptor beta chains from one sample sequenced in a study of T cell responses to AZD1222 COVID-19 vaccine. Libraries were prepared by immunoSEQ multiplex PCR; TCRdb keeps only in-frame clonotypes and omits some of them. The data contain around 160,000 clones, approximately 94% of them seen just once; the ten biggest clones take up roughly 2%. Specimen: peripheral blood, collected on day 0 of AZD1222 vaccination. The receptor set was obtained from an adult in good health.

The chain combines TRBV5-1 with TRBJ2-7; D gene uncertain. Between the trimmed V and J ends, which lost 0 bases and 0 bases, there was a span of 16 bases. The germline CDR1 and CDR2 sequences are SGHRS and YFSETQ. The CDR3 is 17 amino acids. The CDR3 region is CASSLALSLSDSYEQYF. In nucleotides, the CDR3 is TGCGCCAGCAGCTTGGCCTTATCACTGTCGGACTCCTACGAGCAGTACTTC.

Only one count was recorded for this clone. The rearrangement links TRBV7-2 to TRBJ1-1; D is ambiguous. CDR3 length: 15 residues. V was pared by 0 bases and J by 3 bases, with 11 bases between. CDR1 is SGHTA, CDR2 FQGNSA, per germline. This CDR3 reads CASSLATHGYTEAFF. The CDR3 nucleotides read TGTGCCAGCAGCTTAGCAACCCATGGGTACACTGAAGCTTTCTTT.

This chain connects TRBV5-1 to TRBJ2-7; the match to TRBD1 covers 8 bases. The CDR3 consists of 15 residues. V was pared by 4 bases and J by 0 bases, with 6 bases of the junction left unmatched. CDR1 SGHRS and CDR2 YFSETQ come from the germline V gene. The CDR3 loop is CASSRQGIISYEQYF. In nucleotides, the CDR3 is TGCGCCAGCAGCCGACAGGGGATAATCTCCTACGAGCAGTACTTC.

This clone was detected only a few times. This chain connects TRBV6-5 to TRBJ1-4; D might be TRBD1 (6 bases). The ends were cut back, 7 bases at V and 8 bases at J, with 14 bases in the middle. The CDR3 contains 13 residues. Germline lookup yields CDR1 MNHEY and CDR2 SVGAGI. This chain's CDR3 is CASKPGGQEKLFF. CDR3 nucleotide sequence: TGTGCCAGCAAACCGGGGGGCCAGGAAAAACTGTTTTTT.

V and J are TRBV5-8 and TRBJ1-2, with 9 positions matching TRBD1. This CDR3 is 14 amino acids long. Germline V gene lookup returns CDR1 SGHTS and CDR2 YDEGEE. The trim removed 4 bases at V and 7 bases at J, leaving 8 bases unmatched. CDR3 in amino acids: CASSPHGTGIGYTF. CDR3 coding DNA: TGTGCCAGCAGCCCTCACGGGACAGGGATTGGCTACACCTTC.

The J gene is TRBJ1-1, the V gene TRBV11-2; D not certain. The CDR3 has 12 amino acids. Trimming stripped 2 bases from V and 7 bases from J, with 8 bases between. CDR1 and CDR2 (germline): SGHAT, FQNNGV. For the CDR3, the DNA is TGTGCCAGCAGCTTAAGTGGAGTTGAAGCTTTCTTT. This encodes CASSLSGVEAFF.

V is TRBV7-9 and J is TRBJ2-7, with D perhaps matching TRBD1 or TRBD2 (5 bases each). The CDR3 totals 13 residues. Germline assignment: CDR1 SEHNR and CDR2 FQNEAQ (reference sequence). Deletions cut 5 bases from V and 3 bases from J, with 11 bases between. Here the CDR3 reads CASSPAGGYEQYF. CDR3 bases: TGTGCCAGCAGCCCCGCTGGGGGCTACGAGCAGTACTTC.

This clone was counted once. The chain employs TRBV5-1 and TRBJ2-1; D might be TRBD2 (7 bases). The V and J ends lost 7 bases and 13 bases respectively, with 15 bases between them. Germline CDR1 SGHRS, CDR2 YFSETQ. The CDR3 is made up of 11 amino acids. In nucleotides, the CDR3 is TGCGCCAGCGGGGGGGGCGCCGGTCAGTTCTTC. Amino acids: CASGGGAGQFF. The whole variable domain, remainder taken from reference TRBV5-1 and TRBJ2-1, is KAGVTQTPRYLIKTRGQQVTLSCSPISGHRSVSWYQQTPGQGLQFLFEYFSETQRNKGNFPGRFSGRQFSNSRSEMNVSTLELGDSALYLCASGGGAGQFFGPGTRLTVL.

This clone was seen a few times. Here the CDR3 DNA reads TGTGCCACTCGGGGACAGGGGAACAATCAGCCCCAGCATTTT. Amino acids: CATRGQGNNQPQHF. The chain is built from TRBV15 and TRBJ1-5; 10 bases agree with TRBD1. This CDR3 contains 14 residues. Per the germline V gene, CDR1 is LNHNV and CDR2 is YYDKDF (reference sequence). The V segment lost 9 bases and the J segment 3 bases; nucleotides outside the gene matches: 5. Filled out from reference TRBV15 and TRBJ1-5, the complete variable domain reads DAMVIQNPRYQVTQFGKPVTLSCSQTLNHNVMYWYQQKSSQAPKLLFHYYDKDFNNEADTPDNFQSRRPNTSFCFLDIRSPGLGDTAMYLCATRGQGNNQPQHFGDGTRLSIL.

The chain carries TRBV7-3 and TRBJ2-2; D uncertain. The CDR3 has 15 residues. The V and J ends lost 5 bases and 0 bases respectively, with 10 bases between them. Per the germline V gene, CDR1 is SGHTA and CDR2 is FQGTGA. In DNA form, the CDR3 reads TGTGCCAGCAGCCCCCAAGGACCGAACACCGGGGAGCTGTTTTTT. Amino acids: CASSPQGPNTGELFF.

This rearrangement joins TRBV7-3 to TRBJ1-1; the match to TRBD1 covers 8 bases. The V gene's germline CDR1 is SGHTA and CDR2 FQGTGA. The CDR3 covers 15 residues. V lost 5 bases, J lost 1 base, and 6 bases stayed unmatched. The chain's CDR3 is CASSRPTGANTEAFF. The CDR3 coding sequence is TGTGCCAGCAGCCGACCGACAGGGGCGAACACTGAAGCTTTCTTT.

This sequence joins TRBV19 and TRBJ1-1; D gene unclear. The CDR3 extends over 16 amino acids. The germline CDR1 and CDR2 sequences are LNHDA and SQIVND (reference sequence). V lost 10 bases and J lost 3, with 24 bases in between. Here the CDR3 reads CATAKEVVRRDTEAFF. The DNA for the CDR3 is TGTGCCACCGCCAAAGAGGTTGTCCGGCGGGACACTGAAGCTTTCTTT.

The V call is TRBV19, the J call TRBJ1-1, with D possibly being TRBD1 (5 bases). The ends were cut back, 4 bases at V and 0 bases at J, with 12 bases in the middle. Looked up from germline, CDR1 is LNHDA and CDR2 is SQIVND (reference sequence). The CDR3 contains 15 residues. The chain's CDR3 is CASSKEGLVNTEAFF. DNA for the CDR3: TGTGCCAGTAGTAAGGAGGGGTTGGTGAACACTGAAGCTTTCTTT.

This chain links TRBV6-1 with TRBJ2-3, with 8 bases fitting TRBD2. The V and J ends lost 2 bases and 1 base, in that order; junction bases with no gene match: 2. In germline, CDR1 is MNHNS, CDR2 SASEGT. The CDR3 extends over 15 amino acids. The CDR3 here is CASSEIGGGTDTQYF. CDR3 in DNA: TGTGCCAGCAGTGAAATCGGGGGGGGCACAGATACGCAGTATTTT.

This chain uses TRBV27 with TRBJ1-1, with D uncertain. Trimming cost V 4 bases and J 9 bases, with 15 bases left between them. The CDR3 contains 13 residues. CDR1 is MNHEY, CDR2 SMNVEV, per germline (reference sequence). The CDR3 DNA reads TGTGCCAGCAGTTCCCCTCCGGACGAAAAAGCTTTCTTT. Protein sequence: CASSSPPDEKAFF.

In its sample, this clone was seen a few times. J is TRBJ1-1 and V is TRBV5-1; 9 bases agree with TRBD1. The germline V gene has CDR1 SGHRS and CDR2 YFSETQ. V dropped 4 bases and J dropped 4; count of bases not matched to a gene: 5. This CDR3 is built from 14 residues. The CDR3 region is CASSLDRGGTEAFF. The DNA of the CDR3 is TGCGCCAGCAGCCTGGACAGGGGAGGCACTGAAGCTTTCTTT.